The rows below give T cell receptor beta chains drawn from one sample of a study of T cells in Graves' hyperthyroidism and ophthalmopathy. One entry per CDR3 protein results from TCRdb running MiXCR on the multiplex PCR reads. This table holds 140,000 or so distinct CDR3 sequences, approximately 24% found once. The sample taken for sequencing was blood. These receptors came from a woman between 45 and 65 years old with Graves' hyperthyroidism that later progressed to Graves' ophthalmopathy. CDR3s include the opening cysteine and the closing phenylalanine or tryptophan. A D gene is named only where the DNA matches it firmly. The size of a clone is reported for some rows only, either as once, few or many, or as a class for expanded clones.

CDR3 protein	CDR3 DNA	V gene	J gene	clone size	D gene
CASSPNTVGTEAFF	TGTGCCAGCAGCCCCAACACGGTTGGAACTGAAGCTTTCTTT	TRBV11-2	TRBJ1-1	.	.
CASSYPLAGVETQYF	TGTGCCAGCAGTTACCCCCTAGCGGGAGTAGAGACCCAGTACTTC	TRBV6-2/TRBV6-3	TRBJ2-5	few	TRBD2
CATSDPGPLGDTQYF	TGTGCCACCAGTGACCCGGGGCCCCTCGGAGATACGCAGTATTTT	TRBV24-1	TRBJ2-3	many	.
CASSGQGGGELFF	TGTGCCAGCAGTGGACAGGGCGGCGGGGAGCTGTTTTTT	TRBV2	TRBJ2-2	.	TRBD1
CASSLRIRGPGELFF	TGTGCCAGCAGCTTGCGAATCAGGGGTCCCGGGGAGCTGTTTTTT	TRBV11-2	TRBJ2-2	many	.
CASSPSGGDNEQFF	TGTGCCAGCAGCCCAAGCGGGGGGGACAATGAGCAGTTCTTC	TRBV13	TRBJ2-1	.	TRBD2
CSAPAGQGNEQYF	TGCAGTGCGCCAGCGGGACAGGGCAACGAGCAGTACTTC	TRBV20-1	TRBJ2-7	.	TRBD1
CSASEGGVRADTQYF	TGCAGTGCTAGCGAGGGGGGAGTTCGGGCAGATACGCAGTATTTT	TRBV20-1	TRBJ2-3	many	.
CASSLLRGPSNQPQHF	TGTGCCAGCAGCCTTCTCAGGGGACCCAGCAATCAGCCCCAGCATTTT	TRBV28	TRBJ1-5	.	.
CAWGTGRNQPQHF	TGTGCCTGGGGGACAGGGAGGAACCAGCCCCAGCATTTT	TRBV30	TRBJ1-5	many	TRBD1
CVPGRGRELFF	TGCGTTCCCGGGAGAGGGAGGGAGCTGTTTTTT	TRBV28	TRBJ2-2	many	.
CASSISGADTQYF	TGTGCCAGTAGTATTTCAGGGGCAGATACGCAGTATTTT	TRBV19	TRBJ2-3	many	.
CASSEPDIQVGTEAFF	TGCGCCAGCAGTGAGCCAGACATTCAAGTAGGCACTGAAGCTTTCTTT	TRBV10-1	TRBJ1-1	many	.
CASSPTSGSPGETQYF	TGTGCCAGCAGCCCTACTAGCGGGAGCCCGGGAGAGACCCAGTACTTC	TRBV7-9	TRBJ2-5	.	TRBD2
CASSNPVLGETQYF	TGTGCCAGTAGTAATCCGGTGCTTGGAGAGACCCAGTACTTC	TRBV19	TRBJ2-5	.	.
CASSLHRDSYEQYF	TGCGCCAGCAGCTTACACCGGGACAGCTACGAGCAGTACTTC	TRBV5-1	TRBJ2-7	many	TRBD1
CASRTQGAGEQYF	TGTGCCAGCAGAACGCAGGGGGCGGGCGAGCAGTACTTC	TRBV2	TRBJ2-7	.	TRBD1
CASSLGGQLNEQFF	TGTGCCAGCAGCTTAGGGGGACAGCTTAATGAGCAGTTCTTC	TRBV11-2	TRBJ2-1	.	TRBD1
CASSPRDRPQGGELFF	TGTGCCAGCAGCCCTAGGGACAGGCCTCAAGGCGGGGAGCTGTTTTTT	TRBV7-2	TRBJ2-2	many	TRBD1
CASSLGTGKDTQYF	TGTGCCAGCAGCTTAGGGACAGGGAAAGATACGCAGTATTTT	TRBV7-6	TRBJ2-3	many	TRBD1
CASSFGYNTEAFF	TGTGCCAGCAGCTTTGGTTACAACACTGAAGCTTTCTTT	TRBV7-8	TRBJ1-1	many	.
CASSILGYPLAQPRVEQFF	TGTGCCAGTAGTATATTGGGGTACCCCCTAGCGCAACCTCGTGTTGAGCAGTTCTTC	TRBV19	TRBJ2-1	.	.
CSARSPRGSGSIDEQFF	TGCAGTGCTAGATCACCCCGGGGTAGCGGGAGTATTGATGAGCAGTTCTTC	TRBV20-1	TRBJ2-1	few	TRBD2
CASSRSDPNEKLFF	TGCGCCAGCAGCCGAAGTGACCCTAATGAAAAACTGTTTTTT	TRBV5-1	TRBJ1-4	many	.
CASGGLADNEQFF	TGTGCCAGCGGGGGACTAGCGGACAATGAGCAGTTCTTC	TRBV2	TRBJ2-1	.	TRBD2
CASSLKRAQGESYTF	TGTGCCAGCAGTTTGAAGCGGGCACAGGGGGAGAGCTACACCTTC	TRBV28	TRBJ1-2	.	TRBD1
CASSLEQLARTDTQYF	TGCGCCAGCAGCTTGGAACAGCTAGCGCGCACAGATACGCAGTATTTT	TRBV5-1	TRBJ2-3	.	.
CASVGSGANVLTF	TGTGCCAGCGTGGGGTCTGGGGCCAACGTCCTGACTTTC	TRBV7-9	TRBJ2-6	few	.
CASSPGQPNEKLFF	TGTGCCAGCAGCCCGGGACAGCCTAATGAAAAACTGTTTTTT	TRBV7-9	TRBJ1-4	.	TRBD1
CASSLKVNTEAFF	TGTGCCAGCAGTCTGAAAGTGAACACTGAAGCTTTCTTT	TRBV6-1	TRBJ1-1	many	.
CASSMGQGISGANVLTF	TGTGCCAGCAGCATGGGACAGGGCATCTCTGGGGCCAACGTCCTGACTTTC	TRBV13	TRBJ2-6	.	TRBD1
CSAKGSSGTQETQYF	TGCAGTGCTAAGGGTTCCAGCGGGACCCAAGAGACCCAGTACTTC	TRBV20-1	TRBJ2-5	once	TRBD2
CASSYLSGLDEQYF	TGTGCCAGCAGTTATTTGAGCGGTCTCGACGAGCAGTACTTC	TRBV6-2/TRBV6-3	TRBJ2-7	many	.
CSARMWEQGRDEQYF	TGCAGTGCTAGAATGTGGGAACAGGGCCGCGACGAGCAGTACTTC	TRBV20-1	TRBJ2-7	few	.
CASSRKDGNYGYTF	TGTGCCAGCAGCCGTAAGGACGGTAACTATGGCTACACCTTC	TRBV12-3/TRBV12-4	TRBJ1-2	many	.
CATSSVDETQYF	TGTGCCACCTCGAGCGTGGACGAGACCCAGTACTTC	TRBV7-9	TRBJ2-5	.	.
CSVAFSGSRETQYF	TGCAGCGTTGCGTTTAGCGGGAGCCGAGAGACCCAGTACTTC	TRBV29-1	TRBJ2-5	few	TRBD2
CASSYYGSGTEAFF	TGTGCCAGCAGTTACTATGGTTCTGGGACTGAAGCTTTCTTT	TRBV6-2/TRBV6-3	TRBJ1-1	many	.
CASRPQGGSGSPLHF	TGTGCCAGCAGACCCCAGGGGGGGAGTGGCTCACCCCTCCACTTT	TRBV28	TRBJ1-6	.	TRBD1